This TCR beta chain appears in the sequencing data of a study of T cell responses to AZD1222 COVID-19 vaccine. Study as a whole: Some second doses came at about 4 weeks and others at about 12 weeks; these were pooled. Broader study findings: Regions 160-218 and 743-854 dominated among vaccine-associated CD4 TCRs spanning spike. Clonal diversity was possibly underestimated; the donors were predominantly white British and more often female.

Sequenced by immunoSEQ multiplex PCR; TCRdb stores in-frame clones only, minus some. The data contain some 100,000 clones, roughly 89% of them singletons. This CDR3 is 14 amino acids long. Germline CDR1 and CDR2: MNHEY and SVGEGT. J was trimmed by 3 bases and V by 2 bases; bases with no gene match: 3. As to this clone: Its antigen is undetermined.

Sequenced here: peripheral blood, sampled on day 0 of AZD1222 vaccination. The V gene is TRBV6-2 or TRBV6-3, the J gene TRBJ1-2, with 7 bases fitting TRBD1. The clonotype comes from an adult in good health. Here the CDR3 reads CASSYADRYYGYTF. CDR3 DNA: TGTGCCAGCAGTTACGCGGACAGGTACTATGGCTACACCTTC.